This T cell receptor beta chain appears in the sequencing data of a study of cytomegalovirus exposure and HLA in healthy donors. Study findings and constraints: Accounts indicate the classifier identified cytomegalovirus status with strong specificity and sensitivity. According to a later analysis, TCR clusters from the first cohort tended to co-occur in the roughly 120 validation repertoires.

Generated by immunoSEQ multiplex PCR, the TCRdb table keeps only in-frame clones and is missing some. The top ten clones hold approximately 2.5% of a sample with 260,000 or so clones, about 87% of them seen once. The CDR3 has 11 amino acids. V shed 6 bases and J shed 4 bases, with 3 bases lying between them. The germline CDR1 and CDR2 sequences are SGHTA and FQGNSA. In this sample, this clone turned up a few times. Its antigen is not known. This clonotype originated in a man younger than 35 in good health and CMV-seronegative. The source material was PBMCs. The chain uses TRBV7-2 and TRBJ2-2; D is unresolved. The CDR3 is CASRSTGELFF. CDR3 nucleotide sequence: TGTGCCAGCAGGAGCACCGGGGAGCTGTTTTTT.